One sample yielded the 28 T cell receptor beta chains listed below, sequenced in a study of blood T cell repertoires in COVID-19. The data were produced by immunoSEQ multiplex PCR, yet TCRdb's version contains in-frame clones alone and is incomplete. In the table there are 150,000 to 200,000 clones, less than 90% of which are singletons. Sequencing was carried out using peripheral blood. Receptor source: a woman aged 60 to 75 with COVID-19, enrolled during active disease.

J is TRBJ1-2 and V is TRBV30; the D is unclear. The V gene's germline CDR1 is GTSNPN and CDR2 SVGIG (reference sequence). Trimming pared 0 bases from V and 6 bases from J, leaving 5 bases between. This CDR3 is built from 11 residues. The CDR3 loop is CAWSVADGYTF. Written as DNA, the CDR3 is TGTGCCTGGAGTGTAGCGGATGGCTACACCTTC.

The chain links TRBV24-1 to TRBJ2-1; 12 nucleotides agree with TRBD2. The CDR3 spans 16 residues. Losses at the gene ends were 3 bases for V and 3 bases for J; bases not matched to a gene: 2. Germline assignment: CDR1 KGHDR and CDR2 SFDVKD. This CDR3 reads CATSDRGLAGYNEQFF. As DNA, the CDR3 is TGTGCCACCAGTGATAGGGGACTAGCGGGCTACAATGAGCAGTTCTTC.

The chain couples TRBV7-9 to TRBJ2-2; D remains unclear. This CDR3 is built from 13 residues. Per germline, CDR1 SEHNR and CDR2 FQNEAQ (reference sequence). V was cut by 2 bases and J by 6 bases, with 7 bases left in between. CDR3 loop: CASSLTSSGELFF. DNA for the CDR3: TGTGCCAGCAGCTTAACGAGTTCCGGGGAGCTGTTTTTT.

The count of this clone is one. This chain uses TRBV9 with TRBJ2-1, with TRBD2 matching over 10 bases. CDR1 is SGDLS and CDR2 is YYNGEE in the germline V gene. The CDR3 is 14 amino acids. The V and J ends lost 0 bases and 9 bases, in that order; junction bases with no gene match: 3. The CDR3 bases are TGTGCCAGCAGCGTAGAGGGGACTAGCGCTGAGCAGTTCTTC. This encodes CASSVEGTSAEQFF.

This chain links TRBV6-2 or TRBV6-3 with TRBJ1-5; 7 nucleotides align to TRBD1. The CDR3 has 15 residues. Germline V gene data show CDR1 as MNHEY and CDR2 as SVGEGT. V dropped 5 bases and J dropped 6; count of bases not matched to a gene: 10. This CDR3 is CASSAVGTVFQPQHF. In DNA form, the CDR3 reads TGTGCCAGCAGTGCCGTCGGGACAGTATTTCAGCCCCAGCATTTT.

The chain has TRBV28 and TRBJ2-3; D remains unclear. The V end lost 4 bases, the J end lost 1 base, and 9 bases lay between the germline ends. The CDR3 extends over 14 amino acids. Germline V gene sequence: CDR1 MDHEN, CDR2 SYDVKM. In nucleotides, the CDR3 is TGTGCCAGCAGTTCCCTTGAGGGCACAGATACGCAGTATTTT. Its protein is CASSSLEGTDTQYF. Variable domain in full (rest from reference TRBV28 and TRBJ2-3): DVKVTQSSRYLVKRTGEKVFLECVQDMDHENMFWYRQDPGLGLRLIYFSYDVKMKEKGDIPEGYSVSREKKERFSLILESASTNQTSMYLCASSSLEGTDTQYFGPGTRLTVL.

The chain carries TRBV7-2 and TRBJ2-7; 7 bases fit TRBD1. Trimming took 0 bases from V and 3 from J; bases not matched to a gene: 8. Germline assignment: CDR1 SGHTA and CDR2 FQGNSA. This CDR3 spans 16 amino acids. CDR3 DNA sequence: TGTGCCAGCAGCTTAGCGATGGCAGGGGGATTCTACGAGCAGTACTTC. It translates to CASSLAMAGGFYEQYF.

This clone has just a few counts. The rearrangement links TRBV10-2 to TRBJ1-1, with 9 bases fitting TRBD1. This CDR3 is 15 amino acids long. With 3 bases clipped from V and 0 bases from J, the junction kept 2 bases outside the gene matches. The germline gives CDR1 WSHSY, CDR2 SAAADI. CDR3: CASSDGQGLNTEAFF. As DNA, the CDR3 is TGCGCCAGCAGTGACGGACAGGGGTTGAACACTGAAGCTTTCTTT.

The chain's CDR3 is CASSPTNQPQHF. For the CDR3, the DNA is TGTGCCAGCAGCCCTACTAATCAGCCCCAGCATTTT. The chain has TRBV7-8 and TRBJ1-5; unclear D gene. CDR1 SGHVS and CDR2 FQNEAQ come from the germline V gene. Trimming took 5 bases from V and 4 from J, leaving 6 bases between them. The CDR3 consists of 12 residues.

The chain recombines TRBV7-9 with TRBJ1-5, with D possibly being TRBD1 (5 bases). In germline, CDR1 is SEHNR, CDR2 FQNEAQ (reference sequence). This CDR3 spans 15 amino acids. The V end lost 0 bases, the J end lost 5 bases, and 11 bases lay between the germline ends. DNA for the CDR3: TGTGCCAGCAGCTTAGCGCAAGGGGATCATCAGCCCCAGCATTTT. Translating gives CASSLAQGDHQPQHF.

This chain uses TRBV9 with TRBJ1-2, with a tentative D call TRBD1 (6 bases). CDR1 is SGDLS and CDR2 is YYNGEE in the germline V gene. CDR3 length: 15 residues. V lost 4 bases, J lost 4 bases, and 17 bases lay in between. The CDR3 DNA is TGTGCCAGCAGCCCCGGACAGTCTGGTGGCTATGGCTACACCTTC. This sequence encodes CASSPGQSGGYGYTF.

The rearrangement uses TRBV4-1 and TRBJ2-7; possibly TRBD2 for D (6 bases). Germline V gives CDR1 MGHRA, CDR2 YSYEKL. This CDR3 contains 12 residues. V lost 6 bases and J 5 bases, leaving 11 bases between the germline ends. The CDR3 nucleotides read TGCGCCAGCAGGCAGACGGGGGACGAGCAGTACTTC. The encoded protein is CASRQTGDEQYF.

The gene calls are TRBV19 and TRBJ1-5; 10 positions match TRBD1. CDR1 and CDR2 from the germline V gene are LNHDA and SQIVND (reference sequence). Germline trimming cut 3 bases from V and 1 base from J; bases unmatched to any gene: 6. This CDR3 has 17 amino acids. CDR3 nucleotide sequence: TGTGCCAGTAGTATGGGACAGGGGAAACGGAGCAATCAGCCCCAGCATTTT. Protein sequence: CASSMGQGKRSNQPQHF.

A single count supports this clone. This sequence joins TRBV9 and TRBJ1-2; no clear D gene. Trimming took off 0 bases at V and 4 bases at J, with 13 bases between the two ends. The CDR3 has 15 residues. The V gene's germline CDR1 is SGDLS and CDR2 YYNGEE. The CDR3 DNA reads TGTGCCAGCAGCGTAGTTCCGGGATCGGGCTATGGCTACACCTTC. Protein product: CASSVVPGSGYGYTF.

The chain combines TRBV24-1 with TRBJ2-5; TRBD1 aligns across 7 bases. The junction had 12 bases not matched to a gene; V was cut back by 4 bases and J by 5 bases. Per the germline V gene, CDR1 is KGHDR and CDR2 is SFDVKD. This CDR3 region has 16 residues. The CDR3 nucleotides are TGTGCCACCAGTGAGGGACGACAGGGAATGTACGAGACCCAGTACTTC. It specifies CATSEGRQGMYETQYF.

The gene calls are TRBV6-5 and TRBJ1-3; no clear D. This CDR3 is built from 12 residues. The V end was cut by 6 bases, the J end by 7 bases, with 10 bases between. CDR1 is MNHEY and CDR2 is SVGAGI in the germline V gene. Here the CDR3 DNA reads TGTGCCAGCAGGCCCGCGGGGAACACCATATATTTT. Translation gives CASRPAGNTIYF.

The V and J genes are TRBV6-6 and TRBJ1-5, with D possibly TRBD1 on 6 matching bases. V lost 6 bases and J lost 9, with 9 bases in between. The CDR3 length is 11 residues. Germline V gives CDR1 MNHNY, CDR2 SVGAGI (reference sequence). Here the CDR3 reads CASSLGGPQHF. The CDR3 DNA follows: TGTGCCAGCAGCCTAGGGGGGCCCCAGCATTTT.

As DNA, the CDR3 is TGCGCCAGCAGCTTGGCAGCGGGAGGATCGTGGGAGACCCAGTACTTC. Encoded protein: CASSLAAGGSWETQYF. This chain uses TRBV5-1 with TRBJ2-5; 9 bases match TRBD2. The CDR3 loop spans 16 amino acids. CDR1 and CDR2 from the germline V gene are SGHRS and YFSETQ. Trimming removed 0 bases from V and 5 bases from J; junction bases left unmatched: 8.

The chain recombines TRBV10-2 with TRBJ1-2, with 9 nucleotides matching TRBD1. Losses at the gene ends were 5 bases for V and 4 bases for J; bases not matched to a gene: 5. The germline CDR1 and CDR2 sequences are WSHSY and SAAADI. The CDR3 spans 14 residues. This chain's CDR3 is CASSTGTGPYGYTF. The DNA for the CDR3 is TGCGCCAGCAGTACGGGGACAGGGCCCTATGGCTACACCTTC.

The chain links TRBV15 to TRBJ1-1, with 7 bases aligning to TRBD1. From germline, CDR1 is LNHNV and CDR2 YYDKDF (reference sequence). With V trimmed by 3 bases and J by 9 bases, 4 bases remained unmatched. The CDR3 consists of 12 residues. The CDR3 loop is CATSSETGQAFF. CDR3 nucleotides: TGTGCCACCAGCAGCGAGACAGGGCAAGCTTTCTTT.

The chain employs TRBV5-4 and TRBJ2-2; weak D call: TRBD1 (6 bases). Germline CDR1 SGHNT, CDR2 YYREEE (reference sequence). With 9 bases removed from V and 8 bases from J, the gap between germline ends came to 14 bases. This CDR3 spans 12 amino acids. The CDR3 nucleotides read TGTGCCACCAAATCCCAGGGGGGGGAGCTGTTTTTT. It specifies CATKSQGGELFF.

This clone was picked up a small number of times. V is TRBV5-1 and J is TRBJ2-3; D might be TRBD2 (5 bases). The V and J ends lost 4 bases and 6 bases respectively, with 12 bases between them. Germline V gene sequence: CDR1 SGHRS, CDR2 YFSETQ. The CDR3 sequence is 13 residues long. CDR3 bases: TGCGCCAGCAGCCCGGGAAGGGTGGATACGCAGTATTTT. It encodes CASSPGRVDTQYF.

The CDR3 sequence: CASSPQGNSYEQYF. The DNA of the CDR3 is TGTGCCAGCAGCCCACAGGGGAACTCCTACGAGCAGTACTTC. The chain is built from TRBV9 and TRBJ2-7; 7 bases agree with TRBD1. V lost 4 bases, J lost 0 bases, and 4 bases stayed unmatched. The germline V gene encodes CDR1 SGDLS and CDR2 YYNGEE. The CDR3 has 14 residues.

The chain carries TRBV6-5 and TRBJ1-5, with D tentatively TRBD1 (5 bases). CDR3 size: 13 residues. Trimming took off 6 bases at V and 1 base at J, with 7 bases between the two ends. Germline-derived CDR1 and CDR2 are MNHEY and SVGAGI. CDR3 DNA: TGTGCCAGCAGACGGGGGAGCAATCAGCCCCAGCATTTT. This encodes CASRRGSNQPQHF.

This clone came up once. The chain joins TRBV21-1 to TRBJ2-5; the DNA was not compared with TRBD2, the D call given in the table. TRBV21-1 is a known pseudogene. This CDR3 is 16 amino acids long. CDR3 coding DNA: TGTGCCAGCAGTCCCTGGAGGGGAGGGCCGGGGAAGACCCAGTACTTC. It yields the protein CASSPWRGGPGKTQYF.

This chain links TRBV6-2 or TRBV6-3 with TRBJ2-7; the D is unclear. The germline V and J ends were trimmed by 1 base and 4 bases, with 5 bases remaining between them. This CDR3 region has 12 residues. From germline, CDR1 is MNHEY and CDR2 SVGEGT. The CDR3 protein is CASSYWRYEQYF. In nucleotides, the CDR3 is TGTGCCAGCAGTTACTGGAGATACGAGCAGTACTTC.

The genes are TRBV5-6 and TRBJ2-7; the D gene is possibly TRBD2 (6 bases). Germline-derived CDR1 and CDR2 are SGHDT and YYEEEE. The V gene lost 5 bases and the J gene lost 4 bases, with 19 bases spanning the gap. The CDR3 extends over 15 amino acids. The CDR3 DNA reads TGTGCCAGCAGGGCCGGGCGCCTAGCGCGTTACGAGCAGTACTTC. Translation: CASRAGRLARYEQYF.

The gene calls are TRBV24-1 and TRBJ2-1; possibly TRBD2 for D (6 bases). The CDR3 runs to 13 residues. The V end was cut by 2 bases, the J end by 8 bases, with 9 bases between. Germline-derived CDR1 and CDR2 are KGHDR and SFDVKD. Here the CDR3 reads CATSDSWGDEQFF. The DNA for the CDR3 is TGTGCCACCAGTGATTCCTGGGGGGATGAGCAGTTCTTC.